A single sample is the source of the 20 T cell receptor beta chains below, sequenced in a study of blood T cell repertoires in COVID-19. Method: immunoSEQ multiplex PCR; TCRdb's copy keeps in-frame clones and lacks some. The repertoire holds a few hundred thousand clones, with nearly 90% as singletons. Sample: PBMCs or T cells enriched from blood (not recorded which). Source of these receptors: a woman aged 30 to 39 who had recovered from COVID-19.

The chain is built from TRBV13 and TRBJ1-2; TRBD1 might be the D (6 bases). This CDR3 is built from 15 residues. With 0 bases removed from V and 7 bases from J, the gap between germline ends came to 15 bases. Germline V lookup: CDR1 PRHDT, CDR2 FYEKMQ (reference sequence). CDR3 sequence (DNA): TGTGCCAGCAGCTTAGGGGGCAGGGGCAAGTTTGGCTACACCTTC. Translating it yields CASSLGGRGKFGYTF.

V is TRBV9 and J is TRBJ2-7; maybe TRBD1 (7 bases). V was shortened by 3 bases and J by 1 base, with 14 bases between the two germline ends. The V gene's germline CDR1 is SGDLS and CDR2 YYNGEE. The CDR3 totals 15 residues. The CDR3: CASSAGGTGSYEQYF. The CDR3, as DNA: TGTGCCAGCAGCGCAGGGGGGACTGGGTCCTACGAGCAGTACTTC. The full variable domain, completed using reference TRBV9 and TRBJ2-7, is DSGVTQTPKHLITATGQRVTLRCSPRSGDLSVYWYQQSLDQGLQFLIQYYNGEERAKGNILERFSAQQFPDLHSELNLSSLELGDSALYFCASSAGGTGSYEQYFGPGTRLTVT.

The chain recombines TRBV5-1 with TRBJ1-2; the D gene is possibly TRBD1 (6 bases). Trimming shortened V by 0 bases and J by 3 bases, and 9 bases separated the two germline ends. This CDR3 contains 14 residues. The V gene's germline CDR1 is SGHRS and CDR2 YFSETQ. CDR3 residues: CASSLGQAHYGYTF. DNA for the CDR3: TGCGCCAGCAGCTTGGGACAGGCCCACTATGGCTACACCTTC. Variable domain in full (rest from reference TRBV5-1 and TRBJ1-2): KAGVTQTPRYLIKTRGQQVTLSCSPISGHRSVSWYQQTPGQGLQFLFEYFSETQRNKGNFPGRFSGRQFSNSRSEMNVSTLELGDSALYLCASSLGQAHYGYTFGSGTRLTVV.

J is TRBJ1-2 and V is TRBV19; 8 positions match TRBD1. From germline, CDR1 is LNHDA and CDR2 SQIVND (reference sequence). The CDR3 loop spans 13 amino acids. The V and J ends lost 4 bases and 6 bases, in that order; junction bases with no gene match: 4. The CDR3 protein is CASSNRGNDGYTF. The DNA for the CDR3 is TGTGCCAGTAGTAACAGGGGGAATGATGGCTACACCTTC.

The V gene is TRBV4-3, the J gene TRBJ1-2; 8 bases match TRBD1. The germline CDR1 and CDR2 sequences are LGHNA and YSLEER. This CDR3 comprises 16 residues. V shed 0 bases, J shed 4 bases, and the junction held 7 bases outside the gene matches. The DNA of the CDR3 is TGCGCCAGCAGCCAAGATTGGACAGGGTCGGCCTATGGCTACACCTTC. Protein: CASSQDWTGSAYGYTF.

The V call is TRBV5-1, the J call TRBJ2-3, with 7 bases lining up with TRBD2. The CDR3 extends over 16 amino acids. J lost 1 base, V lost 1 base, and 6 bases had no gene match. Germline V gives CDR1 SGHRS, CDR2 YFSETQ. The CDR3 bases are TGCGCCAGCAGCTTGACTCAGCGGGACGGCACAGATACGCAGTATTTT. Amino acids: CASSLTQRDGTDTQYF.

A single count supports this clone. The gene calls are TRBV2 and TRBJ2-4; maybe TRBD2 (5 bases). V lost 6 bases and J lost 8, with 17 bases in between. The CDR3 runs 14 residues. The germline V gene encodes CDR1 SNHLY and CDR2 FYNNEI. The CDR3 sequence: CASRVDYVDDIQYF. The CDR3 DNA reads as TGTGCCAGCAGAGTTGACTACGTTGACGACATTCAGTACTTC.

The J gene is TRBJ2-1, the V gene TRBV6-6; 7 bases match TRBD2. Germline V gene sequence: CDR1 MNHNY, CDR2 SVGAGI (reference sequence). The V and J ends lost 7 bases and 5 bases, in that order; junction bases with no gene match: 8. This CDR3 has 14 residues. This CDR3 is CASTSGRTDNEQFF. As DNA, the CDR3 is TGTGCCAGCACTTCCGGGAGGACCGACAATGAGCAGTTCTTC.

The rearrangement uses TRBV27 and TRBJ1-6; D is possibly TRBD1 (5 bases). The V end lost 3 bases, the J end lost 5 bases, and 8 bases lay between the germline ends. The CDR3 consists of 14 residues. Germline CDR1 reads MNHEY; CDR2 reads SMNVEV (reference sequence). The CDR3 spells CASSFEDNNSPLHF. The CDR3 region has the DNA TGTGCCAGCAGTTTTGAGGACAATAATTCACCCCTCCACTTT.

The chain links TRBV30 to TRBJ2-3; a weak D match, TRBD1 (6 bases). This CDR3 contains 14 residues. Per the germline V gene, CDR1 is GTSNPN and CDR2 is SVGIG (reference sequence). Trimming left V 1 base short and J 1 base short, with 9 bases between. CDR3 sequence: CAWSGGRGTDTQYF. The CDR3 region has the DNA TGTGCCTGGAGTGGGGGGCGCGGCACAGATACGCAGTATTTT.

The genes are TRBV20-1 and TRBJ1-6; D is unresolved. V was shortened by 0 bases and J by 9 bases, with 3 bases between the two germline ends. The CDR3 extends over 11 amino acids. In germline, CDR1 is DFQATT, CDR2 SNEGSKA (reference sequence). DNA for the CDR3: TGCAGTGCTAGAGATAGTTCACCCCTCCACTTT. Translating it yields CSARDSSPLHF.

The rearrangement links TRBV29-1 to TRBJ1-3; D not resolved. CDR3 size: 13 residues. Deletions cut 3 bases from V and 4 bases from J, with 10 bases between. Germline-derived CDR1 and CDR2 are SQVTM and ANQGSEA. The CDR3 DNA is TGCAGCGTTGACGGGGTGACGGGAAACACCATATATTTT. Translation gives CSVDGVTGNTIYF.

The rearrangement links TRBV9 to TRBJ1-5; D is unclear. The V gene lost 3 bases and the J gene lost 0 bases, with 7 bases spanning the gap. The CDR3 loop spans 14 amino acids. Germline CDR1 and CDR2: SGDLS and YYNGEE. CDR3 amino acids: CASSAYDSNQPQHF. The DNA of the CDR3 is TGTGCCAGCAGCGCCTACGATAGCAATCAGCCCCAGCATTTT.

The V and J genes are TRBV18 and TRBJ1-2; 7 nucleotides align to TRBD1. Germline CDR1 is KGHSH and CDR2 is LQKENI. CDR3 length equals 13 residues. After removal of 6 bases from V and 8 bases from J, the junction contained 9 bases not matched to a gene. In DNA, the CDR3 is TGTGCCAGCTCGTCAGCGACAGGGTTCGGCTACACCTTC. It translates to CASSSATGFGYTF.

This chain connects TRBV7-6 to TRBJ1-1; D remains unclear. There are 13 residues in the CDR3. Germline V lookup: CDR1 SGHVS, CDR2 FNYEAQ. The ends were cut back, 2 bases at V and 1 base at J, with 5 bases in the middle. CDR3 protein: CASSLFSNTEAFF. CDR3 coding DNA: TGTGCCAGCAGCTTATTCTCGAACACTGAAGCTTTCTTT.

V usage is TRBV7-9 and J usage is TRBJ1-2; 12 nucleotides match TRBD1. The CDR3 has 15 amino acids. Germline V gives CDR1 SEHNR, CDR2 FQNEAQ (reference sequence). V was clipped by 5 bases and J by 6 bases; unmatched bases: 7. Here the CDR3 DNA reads TGTGCCAGCAGCCCAGGGACAGGGGGCTCCGATGGCTACACCTTC. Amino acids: CASSPGTGGSDGYTF. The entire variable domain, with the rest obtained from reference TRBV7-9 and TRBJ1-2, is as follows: DTGVSQNPRHKITKRGQNVTFRCDPISEHNRLYWYRQTLGQGPEFLTYFQNEAQLEKSRLLSDRFSAERPKGSFSTLEIQRTEQGDSAMYLCASSPGTGGSDGYTFGSGTRLTVV.

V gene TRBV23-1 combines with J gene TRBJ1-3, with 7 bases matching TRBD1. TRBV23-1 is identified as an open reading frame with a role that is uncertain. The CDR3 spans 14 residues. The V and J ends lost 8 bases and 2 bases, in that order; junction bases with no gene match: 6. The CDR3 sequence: CASHWRGPGNTIYF. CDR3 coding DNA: TGCGCCAGCCATTGGAGGGGGCCTGGAAACACCATATATTTT.

The CDR3 bases are TGTGCCTGGAGCAGGGACAGTTCTGAGGGCTACACCTTC. Protein sequence: CAWSRDSSEGYTF. The chain combines TRBV30 with TRBJ1-2; 7 bases map to TRBD1. The V gene's germline CDR1 is GTSNPN and CDR2 SVGIG (reference sequence). The CDR3 runs to 13 residues. V lost 3 bases to trimming and J lost 8 bases; unmatched junction nucleotides: 9.

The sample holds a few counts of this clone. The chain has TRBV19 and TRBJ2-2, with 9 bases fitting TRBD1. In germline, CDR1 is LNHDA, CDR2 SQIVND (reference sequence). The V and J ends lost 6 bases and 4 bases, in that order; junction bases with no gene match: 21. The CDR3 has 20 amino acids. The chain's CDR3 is CASSTRWGQPGTGSTGELFF. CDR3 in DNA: TGTGCCAGTAGCACCCGTTGGGGGCAACCCGGGACAGGGAGCACCGGGGAGCTGTTTTTT.

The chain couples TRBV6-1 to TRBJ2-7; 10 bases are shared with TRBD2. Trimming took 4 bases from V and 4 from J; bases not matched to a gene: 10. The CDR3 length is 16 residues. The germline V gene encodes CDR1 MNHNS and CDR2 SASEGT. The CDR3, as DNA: TGTGCCAGCAGTGGGGTACTACTAGCGGGATCTTACGAGCAGTACTTC. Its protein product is CASSGVLLAGSYEQYF.